This T cell receptor (beta chain) is drawn from a study of PD-L1 blockade in urothelial cancer. Study background: Samples came from 3 weeks, at the second dose, and 6 weeks into treatment. Blood samples contained a median 141,255 T cells.

The sample's time point: pretreatment peripheral blood. Patients yielded 1 to 8 samples each, pretreatment and on-treatment. V was clipped by 5 bases and J by 7 bases, with 14 bases between them. Germline CDR1 MNHEY, CDR2 SVGAGI. This CDR3 contains 14 residues. Worth noting for this clone: What it binds is not known.

Study-wide results and limits: Tumor-associated clones in the blood of durable-benefit patients grew more at 3 weeks.

TCRdb's table, derived via immunoSEQ multiplex PCR, lists solely in-frame clones and lacks some. The table has around 70,000 clones, about four fifths seen once; the top ten hold 9% to 9.5%. The origin of this receptor is a woman aged 65 to 85 with urothelial cancer. The sequencing used PBMCs, collected around atezolizumab (anti-PD-L1) treatment. This chain uses TRBV6-5 with TRBJ1-4; D uncertain. CDR3: CASSRSGLGEKLFF. The CDR3 region has the DNA TGTGCCAGCAGTCGCTCGGGATTGGGTGAAAAACTGTTTTTT.